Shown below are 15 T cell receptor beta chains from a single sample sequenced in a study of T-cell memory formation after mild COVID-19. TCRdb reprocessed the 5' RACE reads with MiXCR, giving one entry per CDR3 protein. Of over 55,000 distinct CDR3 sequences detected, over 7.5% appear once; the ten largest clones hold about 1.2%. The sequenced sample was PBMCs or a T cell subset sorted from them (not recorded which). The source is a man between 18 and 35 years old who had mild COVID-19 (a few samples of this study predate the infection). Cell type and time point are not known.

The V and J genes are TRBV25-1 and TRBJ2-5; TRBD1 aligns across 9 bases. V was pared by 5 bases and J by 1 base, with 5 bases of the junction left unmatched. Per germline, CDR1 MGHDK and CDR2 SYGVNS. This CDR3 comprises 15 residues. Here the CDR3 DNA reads TGTGCCAGCAGTCCGGGACAGGGCTTCCAAGAGACCCAGTACTTC. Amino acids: CASSPGQGFQETQYF.

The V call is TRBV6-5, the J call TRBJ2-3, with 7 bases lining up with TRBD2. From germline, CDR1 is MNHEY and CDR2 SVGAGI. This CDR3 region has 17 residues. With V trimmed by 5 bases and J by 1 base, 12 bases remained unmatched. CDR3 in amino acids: CASSRPVGAGGTDTQYF. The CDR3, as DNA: TGTGCCAGCAGTCGCCCCGTTGGGGCGGGGGGCACAGATACGCAGTATTTT.

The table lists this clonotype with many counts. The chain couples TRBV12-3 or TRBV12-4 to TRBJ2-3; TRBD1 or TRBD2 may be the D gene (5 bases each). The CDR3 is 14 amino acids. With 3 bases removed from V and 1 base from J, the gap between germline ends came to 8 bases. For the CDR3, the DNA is TGTGCCAGCAGTTTCGGGGCGGGCACAGATACGCAGTATTTT. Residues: CASSFGAGTDTQYF.

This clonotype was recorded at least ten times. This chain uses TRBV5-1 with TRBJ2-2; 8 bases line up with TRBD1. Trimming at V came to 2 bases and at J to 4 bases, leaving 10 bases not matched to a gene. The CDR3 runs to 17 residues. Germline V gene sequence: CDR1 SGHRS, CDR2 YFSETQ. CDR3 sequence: CASSFVVIQGATGELFF. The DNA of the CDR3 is TGCGCCAGCAGCTTTGTGGTGATCCAGGGGGCCACCGGGGAGCTGTTTTTT.

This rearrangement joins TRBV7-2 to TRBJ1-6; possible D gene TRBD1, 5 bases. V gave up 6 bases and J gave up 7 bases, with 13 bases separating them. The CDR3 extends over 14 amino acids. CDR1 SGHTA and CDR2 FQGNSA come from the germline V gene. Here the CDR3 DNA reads TGTGCCAGCAGGCCCGACAGAAGCAATTCACCCCTCCACTTT. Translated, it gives CASRPDRSNSPLHF.

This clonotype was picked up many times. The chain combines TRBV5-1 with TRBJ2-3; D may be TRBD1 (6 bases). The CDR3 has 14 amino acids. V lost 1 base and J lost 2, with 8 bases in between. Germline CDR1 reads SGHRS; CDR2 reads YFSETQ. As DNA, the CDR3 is TGCGCCAGCAGCTTGCAGGGGACCACAGATACGCAGTATTTT. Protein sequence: CASSLQGTTDTQYF.

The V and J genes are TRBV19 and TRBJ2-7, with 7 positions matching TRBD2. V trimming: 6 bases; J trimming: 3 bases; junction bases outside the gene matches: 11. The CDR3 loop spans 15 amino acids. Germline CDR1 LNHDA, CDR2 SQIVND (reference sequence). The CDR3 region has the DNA TGTGCCAGTAGCACATCTACTAGCGAGGGCTACGAGCAGTACTTC. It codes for CASSTSTSEGYEQYF. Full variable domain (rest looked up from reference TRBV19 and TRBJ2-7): DGGITQSPKYLFRKEGQNVTLSCEQNLNHDAMYWYRQDPGQGLRLIYYSQIVNDFQKGDIAEGYSVSREKKESFPLTVTSAQKNPTAFYLCASSTSTSEGYEQYFGPGTRLTVT.

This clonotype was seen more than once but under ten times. The CDR3 region has the DNA TGTGCCAGCAGCGGTGAAATAGATTTCACAGATACGCAGTATTTT. Its protein is CASSGEIDFTDTQYF. The chain couples TRBV7-2 to TRBJ2-3, with D hard to call. V lost 5 bases to trimming and J lost 2 bases, with 14 bases between them. There are 15 residues in the CDR3. Germline V gene data show CDR1 as SGHTA and CDR2 as FQGNSA.

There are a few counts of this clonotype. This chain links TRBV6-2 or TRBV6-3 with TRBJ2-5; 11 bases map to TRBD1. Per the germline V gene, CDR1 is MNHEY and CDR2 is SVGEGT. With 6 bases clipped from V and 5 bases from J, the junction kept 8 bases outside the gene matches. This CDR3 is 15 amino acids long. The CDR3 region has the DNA TGTGCCAGCAGCCCGGGACAGGGGGTATCTGAGACCCAGTACTTC. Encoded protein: CASSPGQGVSETQYF.

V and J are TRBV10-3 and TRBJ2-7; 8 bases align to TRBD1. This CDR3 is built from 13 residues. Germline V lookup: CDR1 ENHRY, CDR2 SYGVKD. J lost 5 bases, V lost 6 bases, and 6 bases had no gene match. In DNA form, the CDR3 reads TGTGCCATCAGCGGACAGGGCGTCCACGAGCAGTACTTC. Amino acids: CAISGQGVHEQYF.

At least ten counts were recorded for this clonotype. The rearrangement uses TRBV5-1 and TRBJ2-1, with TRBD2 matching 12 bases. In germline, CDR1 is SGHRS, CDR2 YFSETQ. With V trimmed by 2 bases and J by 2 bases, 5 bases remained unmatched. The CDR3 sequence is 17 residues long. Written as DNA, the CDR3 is TGCGCCAGCAGCTTACTTGCTAGCGGGGGGGCCTACAATGAGCAGTTCTTC. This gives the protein CASSLLASGGAYNEQFF.

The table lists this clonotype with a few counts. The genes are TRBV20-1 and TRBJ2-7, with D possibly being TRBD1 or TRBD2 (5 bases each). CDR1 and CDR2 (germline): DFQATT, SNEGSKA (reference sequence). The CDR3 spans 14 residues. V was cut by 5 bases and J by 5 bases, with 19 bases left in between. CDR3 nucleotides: TGCAGTGCTCACCGGGACCCCGGAGCCCACGAGCAGTACTTC. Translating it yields CSAHRDPGAHEQYF.

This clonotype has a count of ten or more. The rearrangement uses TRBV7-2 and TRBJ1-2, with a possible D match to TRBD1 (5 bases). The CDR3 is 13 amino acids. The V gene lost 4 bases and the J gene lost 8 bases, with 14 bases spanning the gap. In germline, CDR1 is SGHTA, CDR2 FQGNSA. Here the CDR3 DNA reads TGTGCCAGCAGCTATTTAGACAGTCGGGGCTACACCTTC. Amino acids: CASSYLDSRGYTF.

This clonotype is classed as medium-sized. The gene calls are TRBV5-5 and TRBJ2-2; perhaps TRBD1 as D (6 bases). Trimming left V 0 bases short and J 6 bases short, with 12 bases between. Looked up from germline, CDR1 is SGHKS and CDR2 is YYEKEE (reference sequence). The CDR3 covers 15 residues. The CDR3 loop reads CASSLAPAGAGELFF. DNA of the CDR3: TGTGCCAGCAGCTTGGCTCCGGCAGGGGCCGGGGAGCTGTTTTTT.

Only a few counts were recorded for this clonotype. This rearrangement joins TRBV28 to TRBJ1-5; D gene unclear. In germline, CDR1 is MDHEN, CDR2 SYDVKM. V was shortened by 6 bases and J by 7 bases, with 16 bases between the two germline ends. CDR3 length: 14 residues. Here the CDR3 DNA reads TGTGCCAGCAGCCTGGGTGGGGTGAGGCAGCCCCAGCATTTT. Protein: CASSLGGVRQPQHF.